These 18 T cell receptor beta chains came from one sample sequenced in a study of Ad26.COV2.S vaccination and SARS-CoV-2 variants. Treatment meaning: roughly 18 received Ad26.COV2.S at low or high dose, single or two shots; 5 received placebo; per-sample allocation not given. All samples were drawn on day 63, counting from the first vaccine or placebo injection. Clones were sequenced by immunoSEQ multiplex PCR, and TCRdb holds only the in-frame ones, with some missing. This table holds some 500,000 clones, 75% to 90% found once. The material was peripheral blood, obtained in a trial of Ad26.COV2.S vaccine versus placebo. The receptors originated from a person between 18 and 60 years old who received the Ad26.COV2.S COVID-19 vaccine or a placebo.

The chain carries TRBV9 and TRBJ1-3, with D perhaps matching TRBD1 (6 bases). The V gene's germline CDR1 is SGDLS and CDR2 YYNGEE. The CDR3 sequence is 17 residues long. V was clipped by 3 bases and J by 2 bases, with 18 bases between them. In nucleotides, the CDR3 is TGTGCCAGCAGCGAGTGGATTACAGGGAGGACTGGAAACACCATATATTTT. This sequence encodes CASSEWITGRTGNTIYF.

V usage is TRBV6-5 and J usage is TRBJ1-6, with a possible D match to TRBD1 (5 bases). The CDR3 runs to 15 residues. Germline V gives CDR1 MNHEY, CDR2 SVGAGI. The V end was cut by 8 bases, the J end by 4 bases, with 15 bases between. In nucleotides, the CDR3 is TGTGCCAGCCGGACGGAGGGGAAATATAATTCACCCCTCCACTTT. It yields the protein CASRTEGKYNSPLHF.

CDR3 DNA sequence: TGTGCCAGCTCACCAACAACGGGAGGCAGGGATACGCAGTATTTT. The encoded protein is CASSPTTGGRDTQYF. The chain employs TRBV18 and TRBJ2-3, with TRBD2 matching over 7 bases. The CDR3 runs 15 residues. Trimming removed 2 bases from V and 6 bases from J; junction bases left unmatched: 8. CDR1 and CDR2 from the germline V gene are KGHSH and LQKENI.

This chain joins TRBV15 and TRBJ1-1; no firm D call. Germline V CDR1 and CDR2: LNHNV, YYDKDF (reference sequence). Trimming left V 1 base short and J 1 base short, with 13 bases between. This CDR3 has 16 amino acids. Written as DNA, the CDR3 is TGTGCCACCAGCAGAGTACCCCCCCAAGGGAACACTGAAGCTTTCTTT. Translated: CATSRVPPQGNTEAFF.

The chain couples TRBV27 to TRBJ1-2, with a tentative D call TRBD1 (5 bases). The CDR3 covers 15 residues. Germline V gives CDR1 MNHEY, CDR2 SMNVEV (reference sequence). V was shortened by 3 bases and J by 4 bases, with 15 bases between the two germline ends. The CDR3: CASSFAGVGGYGYTF. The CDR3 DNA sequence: TGTGCCAGCAGTTTTGCGGGGGTCGGTGGCTATGGCTACACCTTC.

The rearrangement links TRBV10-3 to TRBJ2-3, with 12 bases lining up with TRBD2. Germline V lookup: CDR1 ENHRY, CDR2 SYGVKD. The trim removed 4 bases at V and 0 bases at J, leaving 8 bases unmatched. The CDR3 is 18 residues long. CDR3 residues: CAISARLAGETSTDTQYF. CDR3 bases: TGTGCCATCAGTGCGCGACTAGCGGGGGAAACTAGCACAGATACGCAGTATTTT.

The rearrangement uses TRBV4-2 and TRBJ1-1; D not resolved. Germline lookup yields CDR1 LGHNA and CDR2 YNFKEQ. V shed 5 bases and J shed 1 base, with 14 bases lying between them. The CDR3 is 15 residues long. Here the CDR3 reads CASSERRQSNTEAFF. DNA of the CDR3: TGTGCCAGCAGCGAAAGGAGGCAGTCGAACACTGAAGCTTTCTTT.

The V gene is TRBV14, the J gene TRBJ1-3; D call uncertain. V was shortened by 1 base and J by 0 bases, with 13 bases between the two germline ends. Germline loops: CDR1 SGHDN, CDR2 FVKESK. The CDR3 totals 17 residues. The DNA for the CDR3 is TGTGCCAGCAGCCAAGCACCTACCAAGAGCTCTGGAAACACCATATATTTT. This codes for CASSQAPTKSSGNTIYF.

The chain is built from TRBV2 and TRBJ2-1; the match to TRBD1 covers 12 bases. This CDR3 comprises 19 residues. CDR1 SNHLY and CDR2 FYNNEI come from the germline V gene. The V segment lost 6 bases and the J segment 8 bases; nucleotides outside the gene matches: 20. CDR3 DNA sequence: TGTGCCAGCAGGGGGACAGGGGGCCCAACTAGCGGCTCCACGTATGAGCAGTTCTTC. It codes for CASRGTGGPTSGSTYEQFF.

CDR3 amino acids: CASSLQGAWEKLFF. The CDR3 bases are TGTGCCAGCAGCTTACAGGGGGCCTGGGAAAAACTGTTTTTT. This chain links TRBV5-6 with TRBJ1-4; 9 bases align to TRBD1. CDR3 length equals 14 residues. Per the germline V gene, CDR1 is SGHDT and CDR2 is YYEEEE. V gave up 2 bases and J gave up 8 bases; unmatched junction bases: 4.

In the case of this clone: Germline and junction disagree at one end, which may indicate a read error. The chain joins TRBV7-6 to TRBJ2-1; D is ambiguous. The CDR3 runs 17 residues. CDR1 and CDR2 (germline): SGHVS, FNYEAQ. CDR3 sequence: CASSSLPPRVAYDEQFF. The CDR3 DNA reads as TGTGCCAGCAGCTCCCTGCCCCCTCGCGTAGCCTACGATGAGCAGTTCTTC.

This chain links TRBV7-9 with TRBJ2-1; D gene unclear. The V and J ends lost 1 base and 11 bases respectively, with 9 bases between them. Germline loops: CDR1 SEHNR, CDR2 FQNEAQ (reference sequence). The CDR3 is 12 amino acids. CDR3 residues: CASSLGVLKQFF. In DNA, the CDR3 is TGTGCCAGCAGCTTAGGAGTGTTGAAGCAGTTCTTC.

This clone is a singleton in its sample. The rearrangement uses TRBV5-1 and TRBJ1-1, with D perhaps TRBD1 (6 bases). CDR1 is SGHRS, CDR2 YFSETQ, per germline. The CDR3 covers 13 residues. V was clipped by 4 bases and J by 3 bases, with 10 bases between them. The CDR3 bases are TGCGCCAGCAGCACAGGGTGGTACACTGAAGCTTTCTTT. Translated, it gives CASSTGWYTEAFF.

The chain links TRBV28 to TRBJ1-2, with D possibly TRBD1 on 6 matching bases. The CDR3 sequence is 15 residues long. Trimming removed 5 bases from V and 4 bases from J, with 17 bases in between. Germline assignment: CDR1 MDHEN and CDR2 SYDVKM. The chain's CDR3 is CASSPIPRTAYGYTF. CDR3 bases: TGTGCCAGCAGTCCCATCCCGCGGACAGCCTATGGCTACACCTTC.

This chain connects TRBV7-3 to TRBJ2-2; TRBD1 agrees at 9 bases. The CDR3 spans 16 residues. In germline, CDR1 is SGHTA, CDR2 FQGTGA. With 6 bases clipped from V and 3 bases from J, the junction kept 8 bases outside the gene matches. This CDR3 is CASRAGTGSDTGELFF. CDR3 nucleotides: TGTGCCAGCAGGGCCGGGACAGGGTCCGACACCGGGGAGCTGTTTTTT.

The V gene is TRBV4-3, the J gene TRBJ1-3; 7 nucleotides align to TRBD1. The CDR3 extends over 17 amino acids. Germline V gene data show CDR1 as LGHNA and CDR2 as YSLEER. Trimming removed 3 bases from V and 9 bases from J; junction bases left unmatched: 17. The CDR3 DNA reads TGCGCCAGCAGCCATGACACCTTAGACAGGGAGGAAAGCACCATATATTTT. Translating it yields CASSHDTLDREESTIYF.

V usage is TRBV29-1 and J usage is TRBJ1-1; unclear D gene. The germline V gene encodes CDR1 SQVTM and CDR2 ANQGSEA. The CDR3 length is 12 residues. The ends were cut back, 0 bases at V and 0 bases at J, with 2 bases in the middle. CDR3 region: CSVEEVNTEAFF. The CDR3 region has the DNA TGCAGCGTTGAAGAGGTGAACACTGAAGCTTTCTTT.

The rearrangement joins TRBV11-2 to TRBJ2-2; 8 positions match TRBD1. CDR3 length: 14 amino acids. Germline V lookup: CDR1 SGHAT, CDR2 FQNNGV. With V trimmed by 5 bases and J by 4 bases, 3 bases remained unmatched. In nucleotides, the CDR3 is TGTGCCAGCAGCAAGGGGACAGGCACCGGGGAGCTGTTTTTT. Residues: CASSKGTGTGELFF.